This T cell receptor beta chain was recovered during a study of blood T cell repertoires in COVID-19. Study information: From the United States, Italy and Spain came samples of acute and convalescent COVID-19. Nucleic acid was either cDNA or gDNA, and it came from T cells, B-cell-depleted T cells, or PBMCs.

A few counts support this clone. Per the original methods: Cell counts per sample came from amplifying reference gene primers. TCRdb's table, derived via immunoSEQ multiplex PCR, lists solely in-frame clones and lacks some. V and J calls and clone size are as listed in that table; D and trimming were resolved from the DNA. The table has over 110,000 clones, approximately 80% seen once; the top ten hold roughly 2%. With 4 bases removed from V and 2 bases from J, the gap between germline ends came to 13 bases. Germline CDR1 and CDR2: SGHRS and YFSETQ. The CDR3 is 14 amino acids. The chain links TRBV5-1 to TRBJ2-7; D possibly corresponds to TRBD2 (5 bases). The sequenced material came from peripheral blood. The source of this sequence is a woman in her sixties or seventies with acute or convalescent COVID-19. The CDR3 loop is CASSRGLLAYEQYF. CDR3 coding DNA: TGCGCCAGCAGCCGTGGTTTACTAGCCTACGAGCAGTACTTC.